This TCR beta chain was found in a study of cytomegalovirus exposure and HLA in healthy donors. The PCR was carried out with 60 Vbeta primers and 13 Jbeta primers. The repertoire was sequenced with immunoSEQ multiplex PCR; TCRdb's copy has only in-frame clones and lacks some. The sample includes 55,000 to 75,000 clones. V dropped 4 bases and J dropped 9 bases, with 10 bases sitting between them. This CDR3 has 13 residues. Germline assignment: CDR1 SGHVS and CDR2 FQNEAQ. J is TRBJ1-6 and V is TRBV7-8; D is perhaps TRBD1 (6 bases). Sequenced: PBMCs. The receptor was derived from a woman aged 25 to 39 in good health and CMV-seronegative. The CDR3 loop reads CASSSGRGSPLHF. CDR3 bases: TGTGCCAGCAGCTCAGGCAGGGGTTCACCCCTCCACTTT.